A selection of T cell receptor beta chains follows, all from one sample in a study of glioma-infiltrating T cells after dendritic cell vaccination. Some clones are missing from TCRdb's copy, which holds only in-frame ones; the method was immunoSEQ multiplex PCR. The sample lists about 82,000 clones; around four fifths were seen once. The input for sequencing was blood, taken after dendritic cell vaccination. The receptors derive from a human donor with glioblastoma. CDR3s include the opening cysteine and the closing phenylalanine or tryptophan. The order of the fields is V gene, clone size, J gene, D gene, CDR3 protein, CDR3 DNA. The D gene is left open where the match is weak. Expanded clones get a size class; other rows say once, few or many, or leave the size out.

TRBV6-4,-,TRBJ2-3,TRBD1,CASSRSGRQGTADTQYF,TGTGCCAGCAGTAGATCGGGAAGACAGGGGACCGCAGATACGCAGTATTTT
TRBV5-1,-,TRBJ2-3,-,CASSLADTYTDTQYF,TGCGCCAGCAGCTTGGCGGACACTTACACAGATACGCAGTATTTT
TRBV5-4,-,TRBJ2-5,TRBD2,CASSLARLAGERETQYF,TGTGCCAGCAGCTTGGCCCGGCTAGCGGGGGAGAGGGAGACCCAGTACTTC
TRBV20-1,once,TRBJ1-1,-,CSATGDPEAFF,TGCAGTGCTACAGGGGACCCTGAAGCTTTCTTT
TRBV7-9,-,TRBJ2-5,-,CASSSANSETQYF,TGTGCCAGCAGCTCCGCAAACTCAGAGACCCAGTACTTC
TRBV5-5,-,TRBJ2-5,TRBD1,CASSLQGAGETQYF,TGTGCCAGCAGCCTACAGGGGGCTGGAGAGACCCAGTACTTC
TRBV6-6,-,TRBJ2-4,TRBD2,CASSTIAGQKNIQYF,TGTGCCAGCAGTACCATAGCGGGGCAAAAAAACATTCAGTACTTC
TRBV18,few,TRBJ2-5,TRBD1,CASSPLGQQETQYF,TGTGCCAGCTCACCTCTGGGACAGCAAGAGACCCAGTACTTC
TRBV2,-,TRBJ1-1,-,CASSELGRNTEAFF,TGTGCCAGCAGTGAACTGGGGAGGAACACTGAAGCTTTCTTT
TRBV5-6,-,TRBJ2-7,TRBD2,CASSNLGDYTYEQYF,TGTGCCAGCAGCAACTTGGGGGACTATACCTACGAGCAGTACTTC
TRBV2,-,TRBJ2-5,-,CASSASGVPETQYF,TGTGCCAGCAGTGCGTCCGGGGTGCCAGAGACCCAGTACTTC
TRBV5-1,-,TRBJ2-1,TRBD1,CASSEQTGNNEQFF,TGCGCCAGCAGCGAACAGACAGGGAACAATGAGCAGTTCTTC
TRBV6-1,-,TRBJ2-2,-,CASSEYRNTGELFF,TGTGCCAGCAGTGAGTATAGGAACACCGGGGAGCTGTTTTTT
TRBV7-3,many,TRBJ1-3,-,CASSPSGGVGNTIYF,TGTGCCAGCAGCCCCTCGGGGGGGGTTGGAAACACCATATATTTT
TRBV11-3,-,TRBJ2-3,-,CASSLVTGADTQYF,TGTGCCAGCAGCTTAGTGACAGGTGCAGATACGCAGTATTTT
TRBV11-2,-,TRBJ1-6,-,CASSLGAGLNSPLHF,TGTGCCAGCAGCTTAGGCGCGGGCCTTAATTCACCCCTCCACTTT
TRBV6-1,-,TRBJ2-7,TRBD2,CASNLAGQYEQYF,TGTGCCAGCAATTTAGCGGGGCAATACGAGCAGTACTTC
TRBV18,-,TRBJ1-1,-,CASSPQGEGTEAFF,TGTGCCAGCTCACCACAGGGGGAGGGCACTGAAGCTTTCTTT
TRBV5-4,-,TRBJ2-2,TRBD2,CASSRGSAGGNTGELFF,TGTGCCAGCAGTCGCGGATCAGCGGGGGGCAACACCGGGGAGCTGTTTTTT
TRBV14,-,TRBJ1-2,-,CASSPRQEGGYTF,TGTGCCAGCAGCCCTCGACAGGAAGGTGGCTACACCTTC
TRBV5-1,-,TRBJ2-3,-,CASSLAARDSTDTQYF,TGCGCCAGCAGCTTGGCAGCCAGGGATTCCACAGATACGCAGTATTTT
TRBV7-8,-,TRBJ1-5,TRBD1,CASSQGQTDSNQPQHF,TGTGCCAGCAGCCAGGGACAGACAGATAGCAATCAGCCCCAGCATTTT
TRBV19,-,TRBJ1-2,TRBD1,CASSITGANYGYTF,TGTGCCAGTAGTATAACAGGGGCCAACTATGGCTACACCTTC
TRBV6-1,-,TRBJ1-2,-,CASWAQIYGYTF,TGTGCCAGCTGGGCACAGATCTATGGCTACACCTTC